Following are 26 T cell receptor beta chains from one sample sequenced in a study of T cells in Graves' hyperthyroidism and ophthalmopathy. Amplification of TCR beta CDR3 regions used RNA as the template. Initially, a first-round RT-PCR of the TCR CDR3 employed the HTBI primer set. TCRdb reanalysed the multiplex PCR reads using MiXCR and keeps one entry per CDR3 protein. The data contain a few hundred thousand distinct CDR3 sequences, 15% to 18% of them seen just once; the ten biggest clones take up around 14%. Sequencing was done on a sample of blood. All receptors derive from a woman between 18 and 29 years old with Graves' hyperthyroidism.

The chain couples TRBV6-2 or TRBV6-3 to TRBJ2-7, with a weak D call TRBD1 (5 bases). V was pared by 4 bases and J by 7 bases, with 17 bases between. This CDR3 is 14 amino acids long. Germline V gene lookup returns CDR1 MNHEY and CDR2 SVGEGT. CDR3 amino acids: CASSSIPPQGEQYF. The CDR3 coding sequence is TGTGCCAGCAGTTCCATCCCCCCCCAGGGAGAGCAGTACTTC.

In this sample, this clonotype turned up many times. The chain recombines TRBV11-2 with TRBJ2-2; 7 positions agree with TRBD1. CDR1 and CDR2 from the germline V gene are SGHAT and FQNNGV. This CDR3 is built from 15 residues. The junction had 7 bases not matched to a gene; V was cut back by 5 bases and J by 4 bases. CDR3 coding DNA: TGTGCCAGCAGCCTCAGCCCAGGGGGCACCGGGGAGCTGTTTTTT. Translation: CASSLSPGGTGELFF.

This clonotype has ten or more counts. The V call is TRBV14, the J call TRBJ2-1; 11 bases match TRBD2. This CDR3 comprises 19 residues. V shed 3 bases, J shed 6 bases, and the junction held 16 bases outside the gene matches. CDR1 is SGHDN and CDR2 is FVKESK in the germline V gene. CDR3 protein: CASSHYSGTSGFFSNEQFF. Here the CDR3 DNA reads TGTGCCAGCAGCCATTACTCCGGGACTAGCGGCTTTTTCAGCAATGAGCAGTTCTTC.

V gene TRBV3-1 combines with J gene TRBJ2-7; D might be TRBD2 (6 bases). Looked up from germline, CDR1 is LGHDT and CDR2 is YNNKEL (reference sequence). This CDR3 contains 16 residues. V dropped 1 base and J dropped 6 bases, with 19 bases sitting between them. Written as DNA, the CDR3 is TGTGCCAGCAGCCAAGGGAACGCGACGGGAGCTCCCGAGCAGTACGTC. Translation: CASSQGNATGAPEQYV.

The sample holds many counts of this clonotype. This rearrangement joins TRBV18 to TRBJ2-7; weak D call: TRBD2 (6 bases). The germline V gene has CDR1 KGHSH and CDR2 LQKENI. V was shortened by 3 bases and J by 0 bases, with 12 bases between the two germline ends. The CDR3 sequence is 15 residues long. The DNA of the CDR3 is TGTGCCAGCTCACCTCGGGACGGGAGCTCCTACGAGCAGTACTTC. Amino acid sequence: CASSPRDGSSYEQYF.

The chain joins TRBV27 to TRBJ1-2, with D tentatively TRBD1 (5 bases). The CDR3 is 15 amino acids. The germline CDR1 and CDR2 sequences are MNHEY and SMNVEV (reference sequence). V was trimmed by 4 bases and J by 0 bases, leaving 12 bases between them. CDR3 residues: CASSWGVPTNYGYTF. In nucleotides, the CDR3 is TGTGCCAGCAGTTGGGGCGTACCCACTAACTATGGCTACACCTTC.

In its sample, this clonotype was seen a few times. This rearrangement joins TRBV20-1 to TRBJ2-2, with D unclear. The CDR3 contains 12 residues. The V gene lost 4 bases and the J gene lost 3 bases, with 6 bases spanning the gap. Germline lookup yields CDR1 DFQATT and CDR2 SNEGSKA (reference sequence). The CDR3 sequence is CSAKIHTGELFF. For the CDR3, the DNA is TGCAGTGCTAAAATACACACCGGGGAGCTGTTTTTT.

Many counts were recorded for this clonotype. The rearrangement uses TRBV6-1 and TRBJ1-1; the match to TRBD1 covers 7 bases. V was clipped by 2 bases and J by 4 bases; unmatched bases: 13. There are 17 residues in the CDR3. Germline V gives CDR1 MNHNS, CDR2 SASEGT. Written as DNA, the CDR3 is TGTGCCAGCAGTGAAACCAGGGGGACGGGATGTGGCACTGAAGCTTTCTTT. Encoded protein: CASSETRGTGCGTEAFF.

The chain joins TRBV3-1 to TRBJ2-3; D is unresolved. V lost 1 base to trimming and J lost 1 base, with 9 bases between them. CDR1 LGHDT and CDR2 YNNKEL come from the germline V gene (reference sequence). The CDR3 sequence is 15 residues long. CDR3 protein: CASSQVRIGTDTQYF. For the CDR3, the DNA is TGTGCCAGCAGCCAAGTTAGGATAGGCACAGATACGCAGTATTTT.

The V and J genes are TRBV11-2 and TRBJ2-7; TRBD2 matches at 9 bases. Germline loops: CDR1 SGHAT, CDR2 FQNNGV. This CDR3 region has 15 residues. J lost 6 bases, V lost 5 bases, and 11 bases had no gene match. The CDR3 bases are TGTGCCAGCAGCCTCTTGACTAGCGGAGGATCCGAGCAGTACTTC. Its protein product is CASSLLTSGGSEQYF.

This clonotype was seen ten or more times. The gene calls are TRBV10-1 and TRBJ2-3; 13 positions match TRBD2. Per the germline V gene, CDR1 is WNHNN and CDR2 is SYGVQD (reference sequence). The CDR3 runs 15 residues. V was pared by 3 bases and J by 7 bases, with 4 bases of the junction left unmatched. The CDR3: CASSEGLAGVNTQYF. DNA of the CDR3: TGCGCCAGCAGTGAAGGACTAGCGGGAGTAAATACGCAGTATTTT.

This clonotype was detected ten times or more. J is TRBJ1-2 and V is TRBV2, with no clear D. This CDR3 has 13 residues. Germline V gene lookup returns CDR1 SNHLY and CDR2 FYNNEI. The germline V and J ends were trimmed by 5 bases and 1 base, with 8 bases remaining between them. CDR3 in DNA: TGTGCCAGCAGTCACACGGTTAACTATGGCTACACCTTC. This sequence encodes CASSHTVNYGYTF.

This clonotype has only a few counts. The chain uses TRBV20-1 and TRBJ2-7, with no clear D. The germline V and J ends were trimmed by 0 bases and 2 bases, with 5 bases remaining between them. Germline V CDR1 and CDR2: DFQATT, SNEGSKA (reference sequence). CDR3 length: 12 residues. The CDR3, as DNA: TGCAGTGCTAGAGACATGACCTACGAGCAGTACTTC. Its translation is CSARDMTYEQYF.

This clonotype was seen only a few times. The chain has TRBV9 and TRBJ2-7; maybe TRBD2 (6 bases). Germline values: CDR1 SGDLS, CDR2 YYNGEE. The ends were cut back, 2 bases at V and 2 bases at J, with 17 bases in the middle. This CDR3 comprises 16 residues. CDR3 sequence: CASSVHGDSFPYEQYF. The CDR3 DNA reads as TGTGCCAGCAGCGTCCACGGGGACTCATTCCCCTACGAGCAGTACTTC. Full variable domain (outside the CDR3, taken from reference TRBV9 and TRBJ2-7): DSGVTQTPKHLITATGQRVTLRCSPRSGDLSVYWYQQSLDQGLQFLIQYYNGEERAKGNILERFSAQQFPDLHSELNLSSLELGDSALYFCASSVHGDSFPYEQYFGPGTRLTVT.

This clonotype was found a few times. This sequence joins TRBV5-6 and TRBJ1-2; D is ambiguous. In germline, CDR1 is SGHDT, CDR2 YYEEEE. V was cut by 0 bases and J by 5 bases, with 11 bases left in between. This CDR3 contains 14 residues. The CDR3 sequence is CASSLEGPSYGYTF. DNA of the CDR3: TGTGCCAGCAGCTTGGAAGGCCCGTCGTATGGCTACACCTTC. Looking up the rest from reference TRBV5-6 and TRBJ1-2 gives the full variable domain: DAGVTQSPTHLIKTRGQQVTLRCSPKSGHDTVSWYQQALGQGPQFIFQYYEEEERQRGNFPDRFSGHQFPNYSSELNVNALLLGDSALYLCASSLEGPSYGYTFGSGTRLTVV.

This clonotype was found many times. V usage is TRBV12-3 or TRBV12-4 and J usage is TRBJ2-1; D tentatively reads TRBD1 or TRBD2 (5 bases each). CDR3 size: 15 residues. The V gene lost 6 bases and the J gene lost 6 bases, with 18 bases spanning the gap. As DNA, the CDR3 is TGTGCCAGCAGCTTCGACAGTGCTAGCTTCAATGAGCAGTTCTTC. Amino acid sequence: CASSFDSASFNEQFF.

This chain links TRBV18 with TRBJ2-1, with D unresolved. V dropped 3 bases and J dropped 8 bases, with 14 bases sitting between them. Germline V gene data show CDR1 as KGHSH and CDR2 as LQKENI. The CDR3 extends over 14 amino acids. CDR3 sequence: CASSPRALGDEQFF. In nucleotides, the CDR3 is TGTGCCAGCTCACCCCGGGCCCTGGGCGATGAGCAGTTCTTC.

This clonotype was seen many times. The chain employs TRBV28 and TRBJ1-1; D is ambiguous. Between the trimmed V and J ends, which lost 2 bases and 1 base, there was a span of 8 bases. CDR1 MDHEN and CDR2 SYDVKM come from the germline V gene. The CDR3 contains 14 residues. CDR3 sequence: CASSLAGWNTEAFF. The CDR3 DNA sequence: TGTGCCAGCAGTTTAGCGGGGTGGAACACTGAAGCTTTCTTT.

This clonotype was found many times. This chain connects TRBV6-2 or TRBV6-3 to TRBJ2-3; TRBD2 agrees at 9 bases. CDR3 length equals 16 residues. Per germline, CDR1 MNHEY and CDR2 SVGEGT. Germline trimming cut 2 bases from V and 2 bases from J; bases unmatched to any gene: 5. The CDR3 nucleotides read TGTGCCAGCAGTTACCCCGCGGGGGGGTACACAGATACGCAGTATTTT. The encoded protein is CASSYPAGGYTDTQYF.

The table lists this clonotype with many counts. This chain joins TRBV28 and TRBJ1-4, with 11 nucleotides matching TRBD1. The germline V gene encodes CDR1 MDHEN and CDR2 SYDVKM. CDR3 length: 13 residues. V lost 10 bases to trimming and J lost 5 bases; unmatched junction nucleotides: 3. The CDR3 DNA follows: TGTGCCATAGGACAGGGGGCAAATGAAAAACTGTTTTTT. It encodes CAIGQGANEKLFF.

Ten or more counts support this clonotype. V and J are TRBV11-2 and TRBJ2-1; 11 nucleotides agree with TRBD2. V trimming: 3 bases; J trimming: 0 bases; junction bases outside the gene matches: 19. The germline V gene has CDR1 SGHAT and CDR2 FQNNGV. The length of the CDR3 is 22 residues. The CDR3 reads CASSFSPRASGRWGSSYNEQFF. The CDR3 nucleotides are TGTGCCAGCAGCTTTTCACCAAGGGCTAGCGGGAGGTGGGGTTCCTCCTACAATGAGCAGTTCTTC.

This clonotype was found many times. V gene TRBV13 combines with J gene TRBJ2-7; weak D call: TRBD1 (6 bases). V shed 5 bases and J shed 0 bases, with 17 bases lying between them. The CDR3 runs 16 residues. The germline CDR1 and CDR2 sequences are PRHDT and FYEKMQ (reference sequence). Here the CDR3 reads CASSPPSQGLSYEQYF. CDR3 coding DNA: TGTGCCAGCAGCCCCCCTTCGCAGGGGCTCTCCTACGAGCAGTACTTC.

This clonotype has only a few counts. The CDR3 sequence is CASVSFGQGYTEAFF. The CDR3 DNA follows: TGTGCCAGCGTATCCTTCGGGCAAGGTTACACTGAAGCTTTCTTT. V gene TRBV28 combines with J gene TRBJ1-1; D is ambiguous. Germline values: CDR1 MDHEN, CDR2 SYDVKM. The CDR3 extends over 15 amino acids. Trimming cost V 8 bases and J 3 bases, with 19 bases left between them.

This clonotype occurred many times. The chain employs TRBV15 and TRBJ2-5, with TRBD2 matching over 10 bases. CDR3 length: 19 residues. Germline values: CDR1 LNHNV, CDR2 YYDKDF (reference sequence). V was clipped by 0 bases and J by 3 bases; unmatched bases: 13. DNA of the CDR3: TGTGCCACCAGCAGAGATCCAGAGAGATACGGACTAGCGGAAGAGACCCAGTACTTC. Its protein is CATSRDPERYGLAEETQYF.

The V call is TRBV14, the J call TRBJ2-1; D unclear. The V gene lost 4 bases and the J gene lost 0 bases, with 16 bases spanning the gap. The CDR3 covers 17 residues. Germline V gene sequence: CDR1 SGHDN, CDR2 FVKESK. In DNA, the CDR3 is TGTGCCAGCAGCCCCCCCACGGGTCGAAGCTCCTACAATGAGCAGTTCTTC. Its translation: CASSPPTGRSSYNEQFF.

The chain recombines TRBV5-5 with TRBJ1-4, with unresolved D. The CDR3 is 13 amino acids. Germline values: CDR1 SGHKS, CDR2 YYEKEE (reference sequence). V dropped 2 bases and J dropped 6 bases, with 8 bases sitting between them. CDR3 in amino acids: CASSLSGYEKLFF. For the CDR3, the DNA is TGTGCCAGCAGCTTAAGTGGATATGAAAAACTGTTTTTT.